This T cell receptor beta chain emerged from a study of T cell changes during pregnancy in multiple sclerosis. Germline CDR1 is MNHEY and CDR2 is SVGAGI. Trimming took off 6 bases at V and 0 bases at J, with 6 bases between the two ends. The CDR3 is 13 residues long. Sequencing was performed with immunoSEQ multiplex PCR; in TCRdb, only in-frame clones are kept and a portion is missing. This table has 45,000 to 60,000 clones, approximately 92% appearing once. The source of this sequence is a female donor in good health, enrolled as a control in a pregnancy study. The chain is built from TRBV6-5 and TRBJ1-3; possible D gene TRBD1, 5 bases. The source material was peripheral blood, sampled after pregnancy. Here the CDR3 reads CASSRVSGNTIYF. The DNA for the CDR3 is TGTGCCAGCAGCAGGGTCTCTGGAAACACCATATATTTT.